The 9 T cell receptor beta chains in this list originate from one sample, sequenced in a study of radiotherapy plus CTLA-4 blockade in lung cancer. Measured with immunoSEQ multiplex PCR; TCRdb has only the in-frame clones, and not every one. Of about 97,000 clones listed, about four fifths are singletons. The specimen comprised peripheral blood, sampled from a patient treated with radiotherapy plus ipilimumab. The origin of the receptors is a human donor with non-small cell lung cancer who had a partial response to radiotherapy plus ipilimumab. Some clones in this sample may be carry-over from other donors' samples.

This sequence joins TRBV6-6 and TRBJ2-7, with 10 positions matching TRBD2. CDR3 length equals 14 residues. J lost 3 bases, V lost 7 bases, and 6 bases had no gene match. The germline V gene has CDR1 MNHNY and CDR2 SVGAGI (reference sequence). The CDR3 region is CASTRTSGFYEQYF. The DNA for the CDR3 is TGTGCCAGCACCAGGACTAGCGGATTCTACGAGCAGTACTTC.

J is TRBJ2-2 and V is TRBV6-5; D is perhaps TRBD2 (6 bases). This CDR3 is 16 amino acids long. V lost 0 bases, J lost 6 bases, and 14 bases lay in between. Looked up from germline, CDR1 is MNHEY and CDR2 is SVGAGI. CDR3 region: CASSYSRLVNSGELFF. CDR3 sequence (DNA): TGTGCCAGCAGTTACTCGAGACTAGTGAATTCCGGGGAGCTGTTTTTT.

This chain uses TRBV19 with TRBJ2-7; 9 bases are shared with TRBD1. CDR3 length: 14 amino acids. With V trimmed by 6 bases and J by 0 bases, 3 bases remained unmatched. Germline-derived CDR1 and CDR2 are LNHDA and SQIVND (reference sequence). DNA of the CDR3: TGTGCCAGTAGGGGACAGGGAAGCTCCTACGAGCAGTACTTC. Encoded protein: CASRGQGSSYEQYF.

This chain joins TRBV7-2 and TRBJ1-1; D gene uncertain. Trimming shortened V by 5 bases and J by 4 bases, and 20 bases separated the two germline ends. This CDR3 is 16 amino acids long. The V gene's germline CDR1 is SGHTA and CDR2 FQGNSA. The CDR3, as DNA: TGTGCCAGCAGCCGAGCGTACGGAGGGCGAGGCACTGAAGCTTTCTTT. Amino acids: CASSRAYGGRGTEAFF. Looking up the rest from reference TRBV7-2 and TRBJ1-1 gives the full variable domain: GAGVSQSPSNKVTEKGKDVELRCDPISGHTALYWYRQSLGQGLEFLIYFQGNSAPDKSGLPSDRFSAERTGGSVSTLTIQRTQQEDSAVYLCASSRAYGGRGTEAFFGQGTRLTVV.

CDR3 DNA sequence: TGTGCCAGCAGCTTAGGGGGGGGCACAGATACGCAGTATTTT. Protein sequence: CASSLGGGTDTQYF. The rearrangement links TRBV6-5 to TRBJ2-3, with D perhaps TRBD2 (7 bases). CDR3 length: 14 amino acids. Trimming left V 6 bases short and J 1 base short, with 11 bases between. The V gene's germline CDR1 is MNHEY and CDR2 SVGAGI.

The chain joins TRBV6-5 to TRBJ1-2, with 7 bases lining up with TRBD1. The CDR3 loop spans 16 amino acids. V was pared by 1 base and J by 0 bases, with 5 bases of the junction left unmatched. In germline, CDR1 is MNHEY, CDR2 SVGAGI. The CDR3 here is CASSYWQGVSNYGYTF. Here the CDR3 DNA reads TGTGCCAGCAGTTACTGGCAGGGGGTTTCTAACTATGGCTACACCTTC.

There are a few counts of this clone. The chain couples TRBV19 to TRBJ2-1; D possibly corresponds to TRBD2 (7 bases). The CDR3 extends over 15 amino acids. Germline values: CDR1 LNHDA, CDR2 SQIVND (reference sequence). The ends were cut back, 9 bases at V and 8 bases at J, with 23 bases in the middle. The DNA of the CDR3 is TGTGCCAGCCTAGCCGGGGGAGGGGGGTTCTATGAGCAGTTCTTC. It translates to CASLAGGGGFYEQFF. Looking up the rest from reference TRBV19 and TRBJ2-1 gives the full variable domain: DGGITQSPKYLFRKEGQNVTLSCEQNLNHDAMYWYRQDPGQGLRLIYYSQIVNDFQKGDIAEGYSVSREKKESFPLTVTSAQKNPTAFYLCASLAGGGGFYEQFFGPGTRLTVL.

V gene TRBV5-5 combines with J gene TRBJ1-2; D remains ambiguous. The V gene's germline CDR1 is SGHKS and CDR2 YYEKEE (reference sequence). With 0 bases removed from V and 4 bases from J, the gap between germline ends came to 13 bases. The CDR3 is 15 residues long. This CDR3 reads CASSLAIEVRYGYTF. The CDR3 DNA is TGTGCCAGCAGCTTGGCCATTGAGGTGCGCTATGGCTACACCTTC.

The chain employs TRBV30 and TRBJ1-5, with TRBD1 matching over 8 bases. Germline loops: CDR1 GTSNPN, CDR2 SVGIG (reference sequence). Losses at the gene ends were 2 bases for V and 7 bases for J; bases not matched to a gene: 7. The CDR3 totals 14 residues. CDR3 DNA: TGTGCCTGGAGTCGACAGGGGACATGGCAGCCCCAGCATTTT. Amino acid sequence: CAWSRQGTWQPQHF.